This TCR beta chain is drawn from a study of blood T cell repertoires in COVID-19. Turning to the study itself: Acute-phase and convalescent COVID-19 samples originated in the United States, Italy and Spain. T cells, B-cell-depleted T cells, or PBMCs provided the cDNA or gDNA that served as material.

The method was immunoSEQ multiplex PCR; TCRdb's version includes in-frame clones alone and lacks a portion of them. Found here are about 200,000 clones, approximately 84% of them singletons; the top ten hold roughly 7.9%. Germline V gene data show CDR1 as SGHVS and CDR2 as FQNEAQ. There are 15 residues in the CDR3. V lost 5 bases, J lost 1 base, and 4 bases stayed unmatched. The V and J genes are TRBV7-8 and TRBJ1-1; 10 bases are shared with TRBD1. This receptor was obtained from a woman aged 80 or older with acute or convalescent COVID-19. The material sequenced was peripheral blood. The DNA of the CDR3 is TGTGCCAGCAGCATCCGACAGGGGGCGAACACTGAAGCTTTCTTT. This translates into CASSIRQGANTEAFF.